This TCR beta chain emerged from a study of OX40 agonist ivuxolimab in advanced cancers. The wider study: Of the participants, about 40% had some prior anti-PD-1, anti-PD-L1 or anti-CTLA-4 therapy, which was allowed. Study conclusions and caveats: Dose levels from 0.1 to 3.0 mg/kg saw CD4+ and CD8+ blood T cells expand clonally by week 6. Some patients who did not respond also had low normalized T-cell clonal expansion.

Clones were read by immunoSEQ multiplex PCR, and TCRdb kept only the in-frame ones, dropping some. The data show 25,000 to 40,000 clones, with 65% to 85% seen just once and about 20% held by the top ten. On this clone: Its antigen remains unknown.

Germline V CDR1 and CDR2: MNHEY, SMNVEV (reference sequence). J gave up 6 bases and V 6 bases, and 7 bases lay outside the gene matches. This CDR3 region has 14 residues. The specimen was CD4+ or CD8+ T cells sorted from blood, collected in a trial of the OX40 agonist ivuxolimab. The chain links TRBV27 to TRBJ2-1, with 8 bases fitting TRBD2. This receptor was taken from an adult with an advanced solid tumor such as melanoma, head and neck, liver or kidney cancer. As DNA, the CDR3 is TGTGCCAGCAGCCCGGGACTAGGTTTCAATGAGCAGTTCTTC. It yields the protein CASSPGLGFNEQFF.